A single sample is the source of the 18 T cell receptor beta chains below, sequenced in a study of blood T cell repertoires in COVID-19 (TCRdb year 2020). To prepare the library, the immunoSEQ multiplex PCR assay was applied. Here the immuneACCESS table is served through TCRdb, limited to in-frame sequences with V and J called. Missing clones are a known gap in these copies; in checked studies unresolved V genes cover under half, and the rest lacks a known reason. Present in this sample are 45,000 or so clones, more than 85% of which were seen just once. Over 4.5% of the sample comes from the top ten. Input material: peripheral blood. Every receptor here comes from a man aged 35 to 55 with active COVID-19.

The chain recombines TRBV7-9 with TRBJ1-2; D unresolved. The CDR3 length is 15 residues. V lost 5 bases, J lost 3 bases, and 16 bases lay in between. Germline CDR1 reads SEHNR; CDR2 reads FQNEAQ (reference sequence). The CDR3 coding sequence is TGTGCCAGCAGCAAATATACGGGTCGCGACTATGGCTACACCTTC. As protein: CASSKYTGRDYGYTF.

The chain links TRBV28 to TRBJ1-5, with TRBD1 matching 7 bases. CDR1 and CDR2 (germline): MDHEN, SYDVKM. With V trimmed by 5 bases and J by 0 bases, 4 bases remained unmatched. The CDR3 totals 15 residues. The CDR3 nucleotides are TGTGCCAGCAGTGAAGGGACAGTTAGCAATCAGCCCCAGCATTTT. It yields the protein CASSEGTVSNQPQHF.

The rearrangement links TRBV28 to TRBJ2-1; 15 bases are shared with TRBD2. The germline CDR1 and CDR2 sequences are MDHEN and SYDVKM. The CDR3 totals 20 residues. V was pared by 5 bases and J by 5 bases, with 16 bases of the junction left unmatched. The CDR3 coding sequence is TGTGCCAGCAGTGACGAAACCGGACTAGCGGGAGGGCTGGGGGACAATGAGCAGTTCTTC. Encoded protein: CASSDETGLAGGLGDNEQFF.

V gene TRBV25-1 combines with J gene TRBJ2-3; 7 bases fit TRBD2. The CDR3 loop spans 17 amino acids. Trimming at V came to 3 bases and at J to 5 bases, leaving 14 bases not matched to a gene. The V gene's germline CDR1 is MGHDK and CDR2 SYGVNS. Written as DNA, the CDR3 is TGTGCCAGCAGTGACCCCACGGGGAGGGCCTGGGGAGATACGCAGTATTTT. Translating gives CASSDPTGRAWGDTQYF.

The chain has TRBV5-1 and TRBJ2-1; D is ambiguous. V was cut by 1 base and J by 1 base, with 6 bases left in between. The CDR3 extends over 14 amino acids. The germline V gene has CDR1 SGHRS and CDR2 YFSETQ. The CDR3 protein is CASSLPGSYNEQFF. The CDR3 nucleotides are TGCGCCAGCAGCTTGCCGGGTTCCTACAATGAGCAGTTCTTC.

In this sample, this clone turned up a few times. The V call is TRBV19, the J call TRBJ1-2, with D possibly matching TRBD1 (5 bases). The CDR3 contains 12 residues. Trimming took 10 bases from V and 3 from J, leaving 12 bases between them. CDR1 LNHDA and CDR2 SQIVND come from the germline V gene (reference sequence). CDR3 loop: CATWVRDYGYTF. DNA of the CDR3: TGTGCCACCTGGGTCAGGGACTATGGCTACACCTTC.

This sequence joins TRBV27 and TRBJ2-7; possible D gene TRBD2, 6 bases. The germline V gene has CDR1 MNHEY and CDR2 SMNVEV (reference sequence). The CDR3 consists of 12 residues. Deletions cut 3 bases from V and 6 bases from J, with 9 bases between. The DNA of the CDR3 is TGTGCCAGCAGTTTTACCGGGGGCGAGCAGTACTTC. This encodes CASSFTGGEQYF.

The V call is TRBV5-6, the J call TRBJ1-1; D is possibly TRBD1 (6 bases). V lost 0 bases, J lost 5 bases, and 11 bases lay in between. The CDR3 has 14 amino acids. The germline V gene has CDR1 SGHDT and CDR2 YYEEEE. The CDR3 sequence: CASSLDPGQTEAFF. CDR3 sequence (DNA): TGTGCCAGCAGCTTGGATCCCGGACAGACTGAAGCTTTCTTT.

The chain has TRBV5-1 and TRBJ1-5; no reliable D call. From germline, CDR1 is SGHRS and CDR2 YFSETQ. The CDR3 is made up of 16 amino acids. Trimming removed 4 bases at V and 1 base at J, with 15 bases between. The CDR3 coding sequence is TGCGCCAGCAGCACGGGTGAGATCCCAAGCAATCAGCCCCAGCATTTT. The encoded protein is CASSTGEIPSNQPQHF.

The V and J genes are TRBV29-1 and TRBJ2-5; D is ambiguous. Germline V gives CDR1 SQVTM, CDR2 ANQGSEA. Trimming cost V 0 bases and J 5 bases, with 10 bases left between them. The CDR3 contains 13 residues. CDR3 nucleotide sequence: TGCAGCGTTGAAGAATCCCTTGCGGAGACCCAGTACTTC. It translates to CSVEESLAETQYF. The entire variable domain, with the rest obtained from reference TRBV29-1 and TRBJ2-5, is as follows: SAVISQKPSRDICQRGTSLTIQCQVDSQVTMMFWYRQQPGQSLTLIATANQGSEATYESGFVIDKFPISRPNLTFSTLTVSNMSPEDSSIYLCSVEESLAETQYFGPGTRLLVL.

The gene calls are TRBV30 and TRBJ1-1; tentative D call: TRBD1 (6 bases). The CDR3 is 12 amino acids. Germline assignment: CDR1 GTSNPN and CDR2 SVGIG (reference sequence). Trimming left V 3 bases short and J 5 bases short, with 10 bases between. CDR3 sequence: CAWRKGGTEAFF. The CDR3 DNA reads TGTGCCTGGAGGAAGGGGGGGACTGAAGCTTTCTTT.

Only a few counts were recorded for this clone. CDR3 amino acids: CAARATRGGGYTF. CDR3 nucleotide sequence: TGTGCCGCACGGGCGACTAGGGGCGGCGGCTACACCTTC. The chain carries TRBV28 and TRBJ1-2; maybe TRBD1 (5 bases). Trimming left V 11 bases short and J 8 bases short, with 21 bases between. The CDR3 consists of 13 residues. Germline-derived CDR1 and CDR2 are MDHEN and SYDVKM.

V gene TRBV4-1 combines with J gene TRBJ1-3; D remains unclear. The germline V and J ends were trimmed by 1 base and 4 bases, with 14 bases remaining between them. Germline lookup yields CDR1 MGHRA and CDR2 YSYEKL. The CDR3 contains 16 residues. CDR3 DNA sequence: TGCGCCAGCAGCCAAGTTCTAGCGTTACACGGAAACACCATATATTTT. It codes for CASSQVLALHGNTIYF.

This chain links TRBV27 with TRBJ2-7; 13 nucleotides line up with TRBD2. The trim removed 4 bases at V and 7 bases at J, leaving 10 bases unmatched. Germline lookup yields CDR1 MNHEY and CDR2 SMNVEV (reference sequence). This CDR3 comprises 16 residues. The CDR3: CASSYHGLAGEGEQYF. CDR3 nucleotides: TGTGCCAGCAGTTATCACGGACTAGCGGGAGAGGGAGAGCAGTACTTC.

The CDR3 DNA reads as TGTGCCAGCGCCCCATTTGGGGGGGCGCGTAGCAACTATGGCTACACCTTC. Its protein product is CASAPFGGARSNYGYTF. This chain connects TRBV25-1 to TRBJ1-2; TRBD1 is a possible D gene (6 bases). Trimming removed 8 bases from V and 2 bases from J, with 24 bases in between. CDR3 length: 17 residues. Germline V gene lookup returns CDR1 MGHDK and CDR2 SYGVNS.

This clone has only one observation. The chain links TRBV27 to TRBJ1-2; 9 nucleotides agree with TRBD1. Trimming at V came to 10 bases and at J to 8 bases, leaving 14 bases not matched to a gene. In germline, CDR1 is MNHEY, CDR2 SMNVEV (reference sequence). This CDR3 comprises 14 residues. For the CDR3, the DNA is TGTGCCACCCGAGGACAGGGGCGCTCGAGGGGCTACACCTTC. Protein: CATRGQGRSRGYTF.

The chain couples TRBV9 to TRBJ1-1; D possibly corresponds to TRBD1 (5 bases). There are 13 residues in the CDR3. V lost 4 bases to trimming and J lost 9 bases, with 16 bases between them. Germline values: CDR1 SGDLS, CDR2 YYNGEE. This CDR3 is CASSLDPNRQAFF. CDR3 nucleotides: TGTGCCAGCAGCCTGGACCCGAACAGGCAAGCTTTCTTT.

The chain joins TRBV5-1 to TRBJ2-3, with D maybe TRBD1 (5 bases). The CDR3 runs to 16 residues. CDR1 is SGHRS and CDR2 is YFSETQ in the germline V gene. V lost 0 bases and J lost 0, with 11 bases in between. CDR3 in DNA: TGCGCCAGCAGCTTGGATGGGGCCGCTAGCACAGATACGCAGTATTTT. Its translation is CASSLDGAASTDTQYF.